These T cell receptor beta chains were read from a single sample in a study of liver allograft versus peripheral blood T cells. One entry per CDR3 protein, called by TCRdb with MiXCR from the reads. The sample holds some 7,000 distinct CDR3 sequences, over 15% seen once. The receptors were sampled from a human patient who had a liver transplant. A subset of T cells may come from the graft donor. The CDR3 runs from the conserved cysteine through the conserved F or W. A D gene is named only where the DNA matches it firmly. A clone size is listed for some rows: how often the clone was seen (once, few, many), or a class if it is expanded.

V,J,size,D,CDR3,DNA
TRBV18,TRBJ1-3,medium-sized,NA,CASSPPTGYSGNTIYF,TGTGCCAGCTCACCACCGACCGGATACTCTGGAAACACCATATATTTT
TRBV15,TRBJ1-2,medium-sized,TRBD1,CATSRDRTGYGYTF,TGTGCCACCAGCAGAGATAGGACAGGGTATGGCTACACCTTC
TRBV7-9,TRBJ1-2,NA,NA,CASSFRRLRGAGYTF,TGTGCCAGCAGCTTTCGTCGGTTGAGGGGTGCAGGCTACACCTTC
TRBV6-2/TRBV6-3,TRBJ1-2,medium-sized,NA,CASSNGHLYGYTF,TGTGCCAGCAGCAACGGACACCTCTATGGCTACACCTTC
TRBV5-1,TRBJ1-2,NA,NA,CASSLLSGAEYGYTF,TGCGCCAGCAGCTTGCTTTCAGGAGCGGAATATGGCTACACCTTC
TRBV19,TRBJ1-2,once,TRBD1,CASRLRDRDDYTF,TGTGCCAGTCGTCTCCGGGACAGGGATGACTACACCTTC
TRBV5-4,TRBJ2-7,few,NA,CASSVLGARAYEQYF,TGTGCCAGCAGCGTACTAGGTGCAAGGGCCTACGAGCAGTACTTC
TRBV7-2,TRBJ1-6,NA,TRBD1,CASSVQGLSSPLHF,TGTGCCAGCAGCGTACAGGGGCTATCGTCACCCCTCCACTTT
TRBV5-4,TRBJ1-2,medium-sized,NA,CASSLTGFGGYTF,TGTGCCAGCAGCTTGACAGGCTTTGGCGGCTACACCTTC
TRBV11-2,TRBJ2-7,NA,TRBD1,CASSPLSRDRGRRYEQYF,TGTGCCAGCAGCCCTCTGTCCCGGGACAGGGGAAGGAGGTACGAGCAGTACTTC
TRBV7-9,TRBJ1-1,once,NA,CASSSGAGTEAFF,TGTGCCAGCAGCTCAGGGGCTGGTACTGAAGCTTTCTTT
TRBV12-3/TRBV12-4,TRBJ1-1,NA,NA,CASRGTLNTEAFF,TGTGCCAGCAGAGGGACACTGAACACTGAAGCTTTCTTT
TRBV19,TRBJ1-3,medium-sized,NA,CASSILDGTPRNTIYF,TGTGCCAGTAGTATCCTTGACGGTACCCCCCGAAACACCATATATTTT
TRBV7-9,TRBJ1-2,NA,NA,CASSFVSSYGYTF,TGTGCCAGCAGCTTTGTCTCTAGCTATGGCTACACCTTC
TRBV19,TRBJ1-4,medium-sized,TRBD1,CASSYRGFNEKLFF,TGTGCCAGTAGTTACAGGGGGTTTAATGAAAAACTGTTTTTT
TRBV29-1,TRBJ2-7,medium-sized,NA,CSVWTPSYEQYF,TGCAGCGTATGGACACCCTCCTACGAGCAGTACTTC
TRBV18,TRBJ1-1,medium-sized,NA,CASSPENGVVDTEAFF,TGTGCCAGCTCACCCGAGAATGGAGTCGTGGACACTGAAGCTTTCTTT
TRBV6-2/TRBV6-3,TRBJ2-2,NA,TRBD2,CASSSRWASGGDGELFF,TGTGCCAGCAGCTCCCGCTGGGCTAGCGGGGGGGACGGGGAGCTGTTTTTT
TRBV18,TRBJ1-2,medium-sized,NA,CASSPTTGYSYGYTF,TGTGCCAGCTCCCCGACCACAGGGTACAGCTATGGCTACACCTTC
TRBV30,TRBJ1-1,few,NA,CAWSRSLEGSAFF,TGTGCCTGGAGCAGGTCGCTGGAGGGATCTGCTTTCTTT